Following are 25 T cell receptor beta chains from one sample sequenced in a study of blood T cell repertoires in COVID-19. The data were produced by immunoSEQ multiplex PCR, yet TCRdb's version contains in-frame clones alone and is incomplete. The data contain fewer than 200,000 clones, 84% of them singletons. The sequenced sample was PBMCs or T cells enriched from blood (not recorded which). The receptors shown here come from a man aged 50-59 years who had recovered from COVID-19.

J is TRBJ2-4 and V is TRBV7-9; 7 bases fit TRBD2. CDR1 SEHNR and CDR2 FQNEAQ come from the germline V gene (reference sequence). The CDR3 is made up of 13 amino acids. With V trimmed by 10 bases and J by 3 bases, 6 bases remained unmatched. In nucleotides, the CDR3 is TGTGCCACGGCGGGGGACCTCAAAAACATTCAGTACTTC. This gives the protein CATAGDLKNIQYF.

This sequence joins TRBV14 and TRBJ1-2; 7 bases line up with TRBD1. After removal of 4 bases from V and 5 bases from J, the junction contained 13 bases not matched to a gene. The CDR3 covers 16 residues. In germline, CDR1 is SGHDN, CDR2 FVKESK. The CDR3 sequence: CASSPGTAYSFYGYTF. Here the CDR3 DNA reads TGTGCCAGCAGCCCCGGGACAGCCTACTCTTTTTATGGCTACACCTTC.

The CDR3 coding sequence is TGTGCCAGCACCCTGTGGGGACAGGCCGGGGAGCTGTTTTTT. Its protein is CASTLWGQAGELFF. The V call is TRBV6-5, the J call TRBJ2-2; 8 bases agree with TRBD1. The CDR3 is made up of 14 amino acids. Germline assignment: CDR1 MNHEY and CDR2 SVGAGI. After removal of 7 bases from V and 6 bases from J, the junction contained 7 bases not matched to a gene.

The rearrangement joins TRBV21-1 to TRBJ1-5. TRBV21-1 is tagged as a pseudogene. This CDR3 comprises 16 residues. The CDR3 region has the DNA TGTGCCAGCAGCAAAGGACTTGTCCGGGGAGATCAGCCCCAGCATTTT. Residues: CASSKGLVRGDQPQHF.

This clone was recorded once. The chain employs TRBV6-6 and TRBJ1-4, with 9 bases lining up with TRBD1. CDR3 length equals 17 residues. V trimming: 6 bases; J trimming: 6 bases; junction bases outside the gene matches: 14. From germline, CDR1 is MNHNY and CDR2 SVGAGI (reference sequence). In DNA form, the CDR3 reads TGTGCCAGCAGACGAGGGACAGGGAGGAGTGGCGATGAAAAACTGTTTTTT. This gives the protein CASRRGTGRSGDEKLFF.

The chain combines TRBV5-1 with TRBJ2-1, with 7 bases aligning to TRBD1. Germline CDR1 is SGHRS and CDR2 is YFSETQ. CDR3 length equals 17 residues. V dropped 0 bases and J dropped 4; count of bases not matched to a gene: 10. In nucleotides, the CDR3 is TGCGCCAGCAGCTTGGGGGACAGCGCTTGGGAGTACAATGAGCAGTTCTTC. Protein sequence: CASSLGDSAWEYNEQFF.

CDR3 coding DNA: TGTGCCAGTAGTATGTTCAGCTATGGCTACACCTTC. This codes for CASSMFSYGYTF. V is TRBV19 and J is TRBJ1-2; D uncertain. Trimming removed 3 bases from V and 4 bases from J, with 6 bases in between. This CDR3 is built from 12 residues. Germline lookup yields CDR1 LNHDA and CDR2 SQIVND (reference sequence).

The rearrangement uses TRBV18 and TRBJ2-7; perhaps TRBD1 as D (6 bases). The CDR3 extends over 14 amino acids. Trimming shortened V by 6 bases and J by 4 bases, and 16 bases separated the two germline ends. Germline-derived CDR1 and CDR2 are KGHSH and LQKENI. In nucleotides, the CDR3 is TGTGCCAGCTCGCCGGGACACTCGGGGTACGAGCAGTACTTC. Its protein product is CASSPGHSGYEQYF.

The CDR3 loop reads CASSTLNIQYF. The CDR3, as DNA: TGTGCCAGTAGTACCTTAAACATTCAGTACTTC. The chain employs TRBV19 and TRBJ2-4; D gene uncertain. This CDR3 has 11 amino acids. Germline assignment: CDR1 LNHDA and CDR2 SQIVND (reference sequence). The germline V and J ends were trimmed by 4 bases and 6 bases, with 4 bases remaining between them.

This chain connects TRBV11-2 to TRBJ2-1; TRBD1 agrees at 9 bases. The V segment lost 5 bases and the J segment 7 bases; nucleotides outside the gene matches: 9. There are 15 residues in the CDR3. Per the germline V gene, CDR1 is SGHAT and CDR2 is FQNNGV. The DNA for the CDR3 is TGTGCCAGCAGCGCGGACAGGGGCAGTTTGAATGAGCAGTTCTTC. The encoded protein is CASSADRGSLNEQFF.

The chain links TRBV7-9 to TRBJ2-2, with a tentative D call TRBD1 (6 bases). Trimming removed 4 bases at V and 4 bases at J, with 10 bases between. This CDR3 region has 14 residues. The germline CDR1 and CDR2 sequences are SEHNR and FQNEAQ (reference sequence). For the CDR3, the DNA is TGTGCCAGCAGCTACGGACAGTCCACCGGGGAGCTGTTTTTT. Translated, it gives CASSYGQSTGELFF. The complete variable domain, with remaining parts taken from reference TRBV7-9 and TRBJ2-2, reads DTGVSQNPRHKITKRGQNVTFRCDPISEHNRLYWYRQTLGQGPEFLTYFQNEAQLEKSRLLSDRFSAERPKGSFSTLEIQRTEQGDSAMYLCASSYGQSTGELFFGEGSRLTVL.

The chain joins TRBV28 to TRBJ1-4; D call uncertain. Trimming cost V 3 bases and J 8 bases, with 13 bases left between them. This CDR3 comprises 14 residues. Germline V gene sequence: CDR1 MDHEN, CDR2 SYDVKM. CDR3 bases: TGTGCCAGCAGTTTGGGGAGGGCTTACGAAAAACTGTTTTTT. It translates to CASSLGRAYEKLFF.

V gene TRBV28 combines with J gene TRBJ1-4, with 7 bases that match TRBD1. Germline CDR1 reads MDHEN; CDR2 reads SYDVKM. The CDR3 covers 15 residues. The V segment lost 5 bases and the J segment 3 bases; nucleotides outside the gene matches: 6. The CDR3 region has the DNA TGTGCCAGCAGTCAGCACGGGACAGCTAATGAAAAACTGTTTTTT. Amino acids: CASSQHGTANEKLFF.

The V and J genes are TRBV9 and TRBJ1-6, with 8 bases aligning to TRBD1. The CDR3 sequence is 15 residues long. The J segment lost 10 bases and the V segment lost 0 bases, leaving 6 bases of the junction unmatched. The germline V gene has CDR1 SGDLS and CDR2 YYNGEE. CDR3 nucleotides: TGTGCCAGCAGCGTAGCGGCAGGGGGCGGATCACCCCTCCACTTT. Its translation: CASSVAAGGGSPLHF.

V usage is TRBV20-1 and J usage is TRBJ1-6; a possible D gene is TRBD1 (5 bases). The CDR3 runs to 15 residues. The germline gives CDR1 DFQATT, CDR2 SNEGSKA (reference sequence). The V gene lost 3 bases and the J gene lost 6 bases, with 15 bases spanning the gap. The CDR3 coding sequence is TGCAGTGCTAGTAATCAGGGATTAGGTAATTCACCCCTCCACTTT. Translated, it gives CSASNQGLGNSPLHF.

This rearrangement joins TRBV27 to TRBJ1-2; D is perhaps TRBD1 (5 bases). The CDR3 is made up of 16 amino acids. Germline lookup yields CDR1 MNHEY and CDR2 SMNVEV (reference sequence). The V gene lost 5 bases and the J gene lost 5 bases, with 21 bases spanning the gap. CDR3 nucleotide sequence: TGTGCCAGCAGTCCCGCCAGCCCGGGACTGAGTTATGGCTACACCTTC. It translates to CASSPASPGLSYGYTF.

The J gene is TRBJ2-1, the V gene TRBV29-1; D perhaps matches TRBD2 (5 bases). CDR3 length: 12 residues. The V end was cut by 3 bases, the J end by 6 bases, with 9 bases between. The germline V gene encodes CDR1 SQVTM and CDR2 ANQGSEA. The CDR3 nucleotides read TGCAGCGTTGAGGAGGCCCGCAATGAGCAGTTCTTC. This translates into CSVEEARNEQFF.

The rearrangement uses TRBV30 and TRBJ1-3, with D uncertain. The V end was cut by 5 bases, the J end by 0 bases, with 5 bases between. This CDR3 comprises 12 residues. The germline V gene encodes CDR1 GTSNPN and CDR2 SVGIG (reference sequence). The CDR3 DNA follows: TGTGCCTGGCCCTACTCTGGAAACACCATATATTTT. It specifies CAWPYSGNTIYF.

This chain uses TRBV7-9 with TRBJ2-2; 7 nucleotides match TRBD2. The trim removed 2 bases at V and 2 bases at J, leaving 5 bases unmatched. The CDR3 is made up of 16 amino acids. Germline V gene data show CDR1 as SEHNR and CDR2 as FQNEAQ (reference sequence). For the CDR3, the DNA is TGTGCCAGCAGCTTAAACCGGGGGGTAAACACCGGGGAGCTGTTTTTT. Its translation is CASSLNRGVNTGELFF.

As DNA, the CDR3 is TGTGCCAGCCATAGACAGGGCGGGGAAAAACTGTTTTTT. It translates to CASHRQGGEKLFF. The rearrangement joins TRBV6-5 to TRBJ1-4; 7 positions match TRBD1. Trimming at V came to 8 bases and at J to 8 bases, leaving 8 bases not matched to a gene. The CDR3 sequence is 13 residues long. CDR1 and CDR2 from the germline V gene are MNHEY and SVGAGI.

J is TRBJ1-2 and V is TRBV5-1; TRBD1 matches at 7 bases. V gave up 0 bases and J gave up 7 bases; unmatched junction bases: 3. CDR1 is SGHRS and CDR2 is YFSETQ in the germline V gene. The CDR3 length is 13 residues. The CDR3 DNA follows: TGCGCCAGCAGCTTGGGACAGGGCGGTGGCTACACCTTC. Amino acid sequence: CASSLGQGGGYTF.

V usage is TRBV5-8 and J usage is TRBJ1-6; D is unresolved. CDR1 is SGHTS and CDR2 is YDEGEE in the germline V gene. The CDR3 contains 14 residues. V was trimmed by 0 bases and J by 10 bases, leaving 11 bases between them. This CDR3 reads CASSLGENRSPLHF. CDR3 nucleotide sequence: TGTGCCAGCAGCTTGGGCGAGAACCGGTCACCCCTCCACTTT. Full variable domain (outside the CDR3, taken from reference TRBV5-8 and TRBJ1-6): EAGVTQSPTHLIKTRGQQATLRCSPISGHTSVYWYQQALGLGLQFLLWYDEGEERNRGNFPPRFSGRQFPNYSSELNVNALELEDSALYLCASSLGENRSPLHFGNGTRLTVT.

This chain links TRBV6-5 with TRBJ2-1; 9 bases agree with TRBD1. Trimming cost V 11 bases and J 6 bases; bases outside gene matches: 5. The CDR3 has 12 amino acids. Germline V lookup: CDR1 MNHEY, CDR2 SVGAGI. In nucleotides, the CDR3 is TGTGCCGGGACGGACAGGGGCAATGAGCAGTTCTTC. Translation: CAGTDRGNEQFF.

This chain uses TRBV29-1 with TRBJ2-5; D uncertain. The CDR3 length is 12 residues. V lost 7 bases and J 5 bases, leaving 14 bases between the germline ends. CDR1 SQVTM and CDR2 ANQGSEA come from the germline V gene. The CDR3, as DNA: TGCAGCGGAGACGTAGCTGGGGAGACCCAGTACTTC. It yields the protein CSGDVAGETQYF.

The rearrangement links TRBV28 to TRBJ2-1; 13 bases agree with TRBD2. CDR1 is MDHEN and CDR2 is SYDVKM in the germline V gene. This CDR3 spans 18 amino acids. Trimming cost V 1 base and J 7 bases; bases outside gene matches: 10. CDR3 loop: CASSLFRLAGGLENEQFF. Written as DNA, the CDR3 is TGTGCCAGCAGTTTATTTCGACTAGCGGGGGGTCTCGAGAATGAGCAGTTCTTC.